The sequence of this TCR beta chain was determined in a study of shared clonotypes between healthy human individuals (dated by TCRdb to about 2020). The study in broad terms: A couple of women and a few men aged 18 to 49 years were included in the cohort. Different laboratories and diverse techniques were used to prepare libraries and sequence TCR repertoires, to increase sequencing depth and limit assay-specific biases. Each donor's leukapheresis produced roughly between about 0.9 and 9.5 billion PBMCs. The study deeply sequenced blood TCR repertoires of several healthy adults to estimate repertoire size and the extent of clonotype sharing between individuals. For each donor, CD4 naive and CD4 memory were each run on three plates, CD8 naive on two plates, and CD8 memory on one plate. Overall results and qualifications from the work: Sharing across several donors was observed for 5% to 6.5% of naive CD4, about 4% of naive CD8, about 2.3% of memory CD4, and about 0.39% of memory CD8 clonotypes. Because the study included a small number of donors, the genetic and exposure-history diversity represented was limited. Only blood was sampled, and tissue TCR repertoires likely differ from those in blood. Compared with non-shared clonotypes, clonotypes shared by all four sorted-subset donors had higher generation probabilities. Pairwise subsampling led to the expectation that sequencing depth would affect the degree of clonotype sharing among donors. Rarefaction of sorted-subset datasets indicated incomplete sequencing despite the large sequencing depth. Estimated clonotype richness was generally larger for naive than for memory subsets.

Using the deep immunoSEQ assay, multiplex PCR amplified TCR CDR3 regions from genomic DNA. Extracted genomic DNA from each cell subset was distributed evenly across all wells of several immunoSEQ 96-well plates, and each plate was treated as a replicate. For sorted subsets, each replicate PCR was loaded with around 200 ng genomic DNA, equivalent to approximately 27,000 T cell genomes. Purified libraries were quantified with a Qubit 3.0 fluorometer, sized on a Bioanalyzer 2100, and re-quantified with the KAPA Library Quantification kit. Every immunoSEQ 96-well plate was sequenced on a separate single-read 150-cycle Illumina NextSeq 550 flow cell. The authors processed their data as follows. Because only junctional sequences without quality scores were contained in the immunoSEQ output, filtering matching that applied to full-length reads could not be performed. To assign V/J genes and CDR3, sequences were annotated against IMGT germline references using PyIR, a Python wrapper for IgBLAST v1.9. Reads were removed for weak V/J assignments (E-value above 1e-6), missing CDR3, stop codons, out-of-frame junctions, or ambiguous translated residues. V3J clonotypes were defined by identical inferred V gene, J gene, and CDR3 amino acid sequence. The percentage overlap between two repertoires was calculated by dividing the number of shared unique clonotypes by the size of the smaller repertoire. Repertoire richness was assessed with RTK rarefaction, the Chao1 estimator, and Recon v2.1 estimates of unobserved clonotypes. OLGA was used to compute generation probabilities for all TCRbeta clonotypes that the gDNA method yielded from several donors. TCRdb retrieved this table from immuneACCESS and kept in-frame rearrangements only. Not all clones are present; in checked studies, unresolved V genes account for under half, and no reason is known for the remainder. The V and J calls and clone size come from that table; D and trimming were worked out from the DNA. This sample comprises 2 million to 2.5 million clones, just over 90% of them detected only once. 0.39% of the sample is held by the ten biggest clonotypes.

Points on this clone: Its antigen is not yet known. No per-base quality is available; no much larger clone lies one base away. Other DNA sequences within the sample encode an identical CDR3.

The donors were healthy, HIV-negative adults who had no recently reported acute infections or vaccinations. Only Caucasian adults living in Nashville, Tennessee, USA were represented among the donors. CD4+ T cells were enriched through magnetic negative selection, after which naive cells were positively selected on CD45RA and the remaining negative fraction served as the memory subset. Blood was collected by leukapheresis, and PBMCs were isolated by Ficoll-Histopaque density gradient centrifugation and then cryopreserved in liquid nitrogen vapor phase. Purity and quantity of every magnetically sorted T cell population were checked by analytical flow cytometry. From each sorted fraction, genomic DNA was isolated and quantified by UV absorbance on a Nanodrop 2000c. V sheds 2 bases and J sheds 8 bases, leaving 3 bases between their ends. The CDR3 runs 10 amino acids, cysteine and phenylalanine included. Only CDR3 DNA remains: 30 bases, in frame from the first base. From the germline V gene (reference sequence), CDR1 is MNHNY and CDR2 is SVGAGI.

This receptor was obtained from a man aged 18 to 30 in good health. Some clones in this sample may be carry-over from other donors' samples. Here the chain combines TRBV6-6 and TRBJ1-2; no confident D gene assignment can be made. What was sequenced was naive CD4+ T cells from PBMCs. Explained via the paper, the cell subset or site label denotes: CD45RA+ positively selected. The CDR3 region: CASSYGGYTF. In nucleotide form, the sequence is TGTGCCAGCAGTTACGGGGGCTACACCTTC.